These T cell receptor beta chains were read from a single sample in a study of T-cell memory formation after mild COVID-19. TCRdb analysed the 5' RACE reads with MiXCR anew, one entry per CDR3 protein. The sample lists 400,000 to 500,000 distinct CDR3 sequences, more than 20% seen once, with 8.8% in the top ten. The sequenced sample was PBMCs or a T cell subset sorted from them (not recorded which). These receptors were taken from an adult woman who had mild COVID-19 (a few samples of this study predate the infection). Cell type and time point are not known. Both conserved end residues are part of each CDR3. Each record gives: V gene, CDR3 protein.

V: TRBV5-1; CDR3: CASSEGQGGQPQHF
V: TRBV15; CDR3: CATSRDWDRESEQYF
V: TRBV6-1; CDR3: CATRTGSYEQYF
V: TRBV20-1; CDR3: CSARAPRIATNEQYF
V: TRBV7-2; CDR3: CASSPSWDRNTGELFF
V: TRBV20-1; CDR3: CSAREGAGGNTIYF
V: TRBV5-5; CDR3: CASSLFRYTGELFF
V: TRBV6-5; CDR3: CASTVVAGYGYTF
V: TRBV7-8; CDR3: CASSFSRGSHQVYTEAFF
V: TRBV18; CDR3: CASSSWTVGSTDTQYF
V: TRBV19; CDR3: CASHDPGTQTSF
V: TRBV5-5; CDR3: CASSTRMPNTEAFF
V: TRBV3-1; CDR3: CASSQGGSYNSPLHF
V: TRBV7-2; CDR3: CASSHPSGSGETQYF
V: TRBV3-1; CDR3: CASTYSGNYYEQYF
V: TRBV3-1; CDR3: CASSPEGDTEAFF
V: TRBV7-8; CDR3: CASTQSGGAPPDTQYF
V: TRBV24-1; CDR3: CATSDYKVSPNPTGPRTGELFF
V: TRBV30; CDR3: CAWSPTGRGGVQPQHF
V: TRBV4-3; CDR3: CASSLRMADTQYF
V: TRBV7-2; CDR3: CASSSRTSGSSYEQYF
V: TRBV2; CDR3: CASSEPDRGRYEQYF
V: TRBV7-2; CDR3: CAGGSSYNEQFF
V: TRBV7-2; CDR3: CASSLGLVGQYF
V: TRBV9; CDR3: CASSPSRLAGLYEQYF
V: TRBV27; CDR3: CASSFRTSGYNGGELFF
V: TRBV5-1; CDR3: CASSPGQSSYNEQFF
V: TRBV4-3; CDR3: CASSQEPAGNYEQYF